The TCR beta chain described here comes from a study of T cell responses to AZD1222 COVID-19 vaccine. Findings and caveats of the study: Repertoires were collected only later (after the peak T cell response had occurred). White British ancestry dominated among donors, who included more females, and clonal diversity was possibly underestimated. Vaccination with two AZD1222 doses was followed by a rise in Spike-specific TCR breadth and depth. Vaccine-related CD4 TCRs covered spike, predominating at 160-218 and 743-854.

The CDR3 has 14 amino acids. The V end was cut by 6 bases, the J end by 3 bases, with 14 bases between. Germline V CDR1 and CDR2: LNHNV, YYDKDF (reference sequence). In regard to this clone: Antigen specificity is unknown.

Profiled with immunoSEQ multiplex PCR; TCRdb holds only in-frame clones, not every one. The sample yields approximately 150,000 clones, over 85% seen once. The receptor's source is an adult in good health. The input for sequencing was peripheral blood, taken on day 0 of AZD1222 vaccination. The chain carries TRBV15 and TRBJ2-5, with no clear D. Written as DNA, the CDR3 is TGTGCCACCAGTGGGCAAGCCCTAAAAGAGACCCAGTACTTC. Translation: CATSGQALKETQYF.